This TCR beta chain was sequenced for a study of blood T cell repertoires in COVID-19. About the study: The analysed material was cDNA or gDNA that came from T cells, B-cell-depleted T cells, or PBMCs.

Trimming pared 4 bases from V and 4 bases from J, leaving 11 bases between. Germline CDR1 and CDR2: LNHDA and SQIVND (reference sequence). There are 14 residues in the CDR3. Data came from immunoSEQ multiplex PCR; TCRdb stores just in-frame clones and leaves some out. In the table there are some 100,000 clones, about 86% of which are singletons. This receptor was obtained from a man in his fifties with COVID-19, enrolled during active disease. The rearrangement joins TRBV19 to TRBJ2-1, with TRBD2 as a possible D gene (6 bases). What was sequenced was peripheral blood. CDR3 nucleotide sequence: TGTGCCAGTAGTAAGGCGGGGTTTTACAATGAGCAGTTCTTC. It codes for CASSKAGFYNEQFF.